This T cell receptor (beta chain) comes out of a study of T cell changes during pregnancy in multiple sclerosis. TCRdb's copy holds only in-frame clones and misses some; the assay was immunoSEQ multiplex PCR. The sample carries approximately 74,000 clones, 88% recorded once. With V trimmed by 4 bases and J by 1 base, 5 bases remained unmatched. This CDR3 has 15 residues. Per germline, CDR1 SGHDN and CDR2 FVKESK. This clonotype was sampled from a female donor with multiple sclerosis, enrolled in a pregnancy study. V gene TRBV14 combines with J gene TRBJ1-1, with 8 bases that match TRBD1. Specimen: peripheral blood, collected before pregnancy. CDR3 loop: CASSRVGQGNTEAFF. The CDR3, as DNA: TGTGCCAGCAGCCGAGTAGGACAGGGGAACACTGAAGCTTTCTTT.